A selection of T cell receptor beta chains follows, all from one sample in a study of T cells after posttransplantation cyclophosphamide. Measured with immunoSEQ multiplex PCR; TCRdb has only the in-frame clones, and not every one. Altogether about 3,800 clones are present, 69% being singletons, with the ten largest covering roughly half. This specimen was CD8+ T cells sorted from PBMCs, taken 950 to 1,200 days after allogeneic stem cell transplant with posttransplant cyclophosphamide. The receptors derive from a female patient in her forties who received an allogeneic stem cell transplant from a related donor, was CMV-positive, and had no GVHD. Some T cells may be supplied by the graft donor. Each CDR3 is given with its conserved first and last residue. D genes are given only for firm matches. Expanded clones are given a class, and other clones once, few, many or no size at all.

V,size,J,D,CDR3,DNA
TRBV13,NA,TRBJ1-4,TRBD1,CASSYRTGGAGEKLFF,TGTGCCAGCAGCTACAGGACAGGGGGCGCTGGTGAAAAACTGTTTTTT
TRBV9,NA,TRBJ2-7,NA,CASCFGQGTAYEQYF,TGTGCCAGCTGTTTCGGGCAGGGGACGGCATACGAGCAGTACTTC
TRBV9,few,TRBJ2-7,NA,CASSFRQGTAYEQYF,TGTGCTAGCAGTTTCAGGCAGGGGACGGCATACGAGCAGTACTTC
TRBV2,few,TRBJ2-1,TRBD2,CASSASGTSNEQFF,TGTGCCAGCAGCGCCTCCGGGACTAGCAATGAGCAGTTCTTC
TRBV5-6,few,TRBJ1-2,NA,CASSREGTYGYTF,TGTGCCAGCAGCAGGGAGGGGACCTATGGCTACACCTTC
TRBV4-1,NA,TRBJ2-7,TRBD1,CASSETGVIAYEQYF,TGCGCCAGCAGCGAGACAGGGGTGATTGCCTACGAGCAGTACTTC
TRBV5-1,NA,TRBJ2-7,TRBD2,CASSSRTSEPYEQYF,TGCGCCAGCAGCTCTAGGACTAGCGAACCCTACGAGCAGTACTTC
TRBV7-2,few,TRBJ2-1,TRBD2,CASSRGLAGANEQFF,TGTGCCAGCAGCCGCGGACTAGCGGGGGCCAATGAGCAGTTCTTC
TRBV6-5,NA,TRBJ1-2,TRBD1,CASSLRQGMGYGYTF,TGTGCCAGCAGCCTAAGACAGGGAATGGGCTATGGCTACACCTTC
TRBV10-1,NA,TRBJ2-7,NA,CASNQMGEDYAYEQYF,TGCGCCAGCAACCAAATGGGGGAGGACTACGCCTACGAGCAGTACTTC
TRBV2,NA,TRBJ2-7,TRBD1,CASSKGQGWYEQYF,TGTGCCAGCAGTAAAGGACAGGGTTGGTACGAGCAGTACTTC
TRBV7-6,once,TRBJ1-2,NA,CASSPEPGSGYTF,TGTGCCAGCAGCCCAGAGCCGGGGAGCGGCTACACCTTC
TRBV27,NA,TRBJ2-7,NA,CASSLYRDHEQYF,TGTGCCAGCAGTTTATACAGGGACCACGAGCAGTACTTC
TRBV7-3,NA,TRBJ2-7,TRBD2,CASSPLGGVGEQYF,TGTGCCAGCAGCCCTTTGGGGGGGGTCGGCGAGCAGTACTTC
TRBV27,NA,TRBJ2-3,TRBD1,CASGPGTADTQYF,TGTGCCAGCGGGCCTGGGACAGCGGATACGCAGTATTTT
TRBV25-1,NA,TRBJ1-2,NA,CASSESAGGAQDYGYTF,TGTGCCAGCAGTGAATCGGCGGGGGGGGCGCAGGACTATGGCTACACCTTC
TRBV21-1,NA,TRBJ1-2,NA,CASSKDGAGPGFGYTF,TGTGCCAGCAGCAAAGATGGGGCAGGGCCCGGGTTCGGCTACACCTTC
TRBV27,NA,TRBJ1-6,TRBD1,CASSVDIQGALDSYNSPLHF,TGTGCCAGCAGTGTCGACATACAGGGGGCGCTCGATTCCTATAATTCCCCCCTCCACTTT
TRBV4-2,medium-sized,TRBJ2-2,TRBD2,CASSQDLAGGSNTGELFF,TGTGCCAGCAGCCAAGATCTAGCGGGGGGCTCGAACACCGGGGAGCTGTTTTTT
TRBV5-6,NA,TRBJ2-1,TRBD2,CASSLGSGGALGEQFF,TGTGCCAGCAGCTTGGGTAGCGGGGGGGCCTTGGGTGAGCAGTTCTTC
TRBV4-1,NA,TRBJ2-7,NA,CASSSGTVPEQYF,TGCGCCAGCAGCTCCGGGACTGTTCCGGAGCAGTACTTC
TRBV23-1,once,TRBJ1-6,NA,CASSQQGYSPLRF,TGCGCCAGCAGTCAGCAGGGGTATTCCCCCCTCCGCTTT
TRBV19,NA,TRBJ1-6,NA,CASRLLQENSPLHF,TGTGCCAGTAGGTTGTTACAGGAGAATTCACCCCTCCACTTT
TRBV15,NA,TRBJ2-5,NA,CATSREGVQETQYF,TGTGCCACCAGCAGAGAAGGGGTGCAAGAGACCCAGTACTTC
TRBV14,NA,TRBJ2-7,TRBD2,CASSQETSGGFYEQYF,TGTGCCAGCAGCCAGGAAACTAGCGGGGGGTTCTACGAGCAGTACTTC
TRBV9,NA,TRBJ2-7,NA,CASSVAEGYEQYF,TGTGCCAGCAGCGTAGCCGAGGGATACGAGCAGTACTTC
TRBV11-3,NA,TRBJ2-3,TRBD1,CASSSRDSGADTQYF,TGTGCCAGCAGCTCCCGGGACAGTGGGGCAGATACGCAGTATTTT
TRBV29-1,NA,TRBJ2-1,NA,CSVDPDGTGSYNEQFF,TGCAGCGTTGATCCCGATGGAACAGGCTCCTACAATGAGCAGTTCTTC
TRBV9,few,TRBJ2-7,NA,CASCFRQGTAYEQYF,TGTGCCAGCTGCTTCAGGCAGGGGACGGCCTACGAGCAGTACTTC
TRBV9,NA,TRBJ2-7,NA,CASIFGQGTAYEQYF,TGTGCCAGCATCTTCGGGCAGGGGACGGCATACGAGCAGTACTTC
TRBV13,NA,TRBJ2-5,TRBD1,CASSKTGDFYGRGETQYF,TGTGCCAGCAGCAAGACAGGGGACTTCTACGGAAGAGGGGAGACCCAGTACTTC
TRBV21-1,NA,TRBJ2-7,NA,CASPQGLAGGRSSYEQYF,TGTGCCAGCCCCCAAGGACTAGCGGGGGGCCGTAGCTCCTACGAGCAGTACTTC
TRBV19,NA,TRBJ1-5,NA,CASSIDRAGYNQPQHF,TGTGCCAGTAGTATAGACAGGGCAGGGTACAATCAGCCCCAGCATTTT
TRBV9,NA,TRBJ1-6,NA,CASSLTVSNSPLHF,TGTGCCAGCAGCTTGACAGTATCTAATTCACCCCTCCACTTT
TRBV6-5,NA,TRBJ1-2,TRBD1,CASSKQGGYGYTF,TGTGCCAGCAGTAAACAGGGGGGGTATGGCTACACCTTC
TRBV7-9,NA,TRBJ1-5,NA,CASSLGQGTSNQPQHF,TGTGCCAGCAGCTTAGGACAAGGAACAAGCAATCAGCCCCAGCATTTT
TRBV29-1,few,TRBJ2-1,NA,CSVILTPGQVYNEQFF,TGCAGCGTCATACTCACGCCGGGACAAGTCTACAATGAGCAGTTCTTC
TRBV19,NA,TRBJ2-1,TRBD1,CASSIGTGYNEQFF,TGTGCCAGTAGTATAGGGACAGGGTACAATGAGCAGTTCTTC
TRBV6-4,NA,TRBJ2-2,TRBD2,CASSGNSGASDTGELFF,TGTGCCAGCAGTGGCAATAGCGGGGCCTCCGATACCGGGGAGCTGTTTTTT
TRBV9,once,TRBJ2-7,TRBD1,CASCFKQGTAYEQYF,TGTGCCAGTTGTTTCAAACAGGGGACGGCCTACGAGCAGTACTTC
TRBV9,NA,TRBJ2-7,TRBD1,CASSIKQGTAYEQYF,TGTGCCAGTAGTATCAAACAGGGGACGGCATACGAGCAGTACTTC
TRBV7-3,once,TRBJ2-2,NA,CASSPGGTQLFF,TGTGCCAGCAGCCCCGGGGGTACGCAGCTGTTTTTT
TRBV11-2,once,TRBJ1-2,TRBD1,CASSLTGDYGYTF,TGTGCCAGCAGCTTAACAGGGGACTATGGCTACACCTTC
TRBV4-3,NA,TRBJ1-2,NA,CASSLNLGGYGYTF,TGCGCCAGCAGCCTCAATCTAGGGGGTTATGGCTACACCTTC
TRBV27,NA,TRBJ2-3,TRBD1,CASSLQQGKDTQYF,TGTGCCAGCAGTTTACAACAGGGGAAAGATACGCAGTATTTT
TRBV28,NA,TRBJ2-3,NA,CASSSLDTQYF,TGTGCCAGCAGCTCTCTAGATACGCAGTATTTT
TRBV5-4,few,TRBJ1-4,NA,CASSSGVSNEKLFF,TGTGCCAGCAGCTCAGGGGTTAGTAATGAAAAACTGTTTTTT
TRBV27,NA,TRBJ2-1,NA,CASSPPEGRNEQFF,TGTGCCAGCAGTCCCCCAGAGGGTAGGAATGAGCAGTTCTTC
TRBV19,large,TRBJ1-1,NA,CASSTPSENTEAFF,TGTGCCAGTAGTACCCCCAGCGAGAACACTGAAGCTTTCTTT